This T cell receptor beta chain emerged from a study of persistence of HIV-infected CD4 T cells. Across the whole study: Median time on suppressive ART was approximately eight years. Study observations and caveats: Degenerate expanded CDR3beta sequences were enriched among CMV- and Gag-responding cells.

Sequencing used immunoSEQ version 4 in survey mode. Some clones are missing from TCRdb's copy, which holds only in-frame ones; the method was immunoSEQ multiplex PCR. The sample consists of under 60,000 clones, about four fifths of them appearing once. Stimulation used 8 to 10 ug/mL lysate from CMV-infected fibroblasts. Memory cells lacking CD40L and CD69 with high CD45RO were sorted. CD8+ T cells were removed from PBMCs prior to stimulation. As for this clone: Its antigen is unknown.

The germline gives CDR1 MGHRA, CDR2 YSYEKL. The CDR3 spans 15 residues. V was clipped by 0 bases and J by 9 bases; unmatched bases: 8. The input for sequencing was CD4+ T cells sorted from PBMCs after 18-hour stimulation, taken from a patient who received antiretroviral therapy. This TCR derives from an adult man with HIV who was CMV-seropositive. V is TRBV4-1 and J is TRBJ2-1; 7 nucleotides line up with TRBD2. CDR3 loop: CASSQDPGGRGEQFF. For the CDR3, the DNA is TGCGCCAGCAGCCAAGATCCGGGGGGAAGAGGTGAGCAGTTCTTC.